These T cell receptor beta chains were read from a single sample in a study of chemoradiotherapy in HPV16-positive cancers. The table came from immunoSEQ multiplex PCR; TCRdb's copy has only in-frame clones and leaves some out. The table includes around 5,200 clones, 85% detected once. Sequenced material: tumor tissue, taken from a patient who underwent chemoradiotherapy. The receptors were gathered from a human donor with HPV-associated anogenital cancer. CDR3s include the opening cysteine and the closing phenylalanine or tryptophan. A D gene is named only where the DNA matches it firmly. Only part of the rows carry a size: once, few, many, or a class if the clone is expanded.

CASSPYTGTGVPREQYF | TGCGCCAGCAGCCCATATACGGGGACAGGGGTCCCTCGCGAGCAGTACTTC | - | TRBJ2-7 | TRBD1 | TRBV5-1
CASGGFGGVSGSYSYNEQFF | TGTGCCAGCGGTGGGTTTGGGGGGGTTAGCGGGAGTTACTCCTACAATGAGCAGTTCTTC | - | TRBJ2-1 | TRBD2 | TRBV6-1
CASSQRTGANTGELFF | TGTGCCAGCAGCCAAAGGACGGGGGCTAACACCGGGGAGCTGTTTTTT | - | TRBJ2-2 | - | TRBV7-2
CASRRLAGGADTQYF | TGTGCCAGCAGGCGACTAGCGGGGGGTGCAGATACGCAGTATTTT | - | TRBJ2-3 | TRBD2 | TRBV6-4
CASRGGQGGKQPQHF | TGTGCCAGTAGAGGGGGACAGGGGGGTAAACAGCCCCAGCATTTT | - | TRBJ1-5 | TRBD1 | TRBV19
CASSFRQTMGTQYF | TGTGCCAGCAGTTTTCGGCAGACTATGGGGACCCAGTACTTC | - | TRBJ2-5 | - | TRBV28
CASSSQGGGSTEAFF | TGTGCCAGCAGCTCCCAAGGGGGGGGGTCCACTGAAGCTTTCTTT | - | TRBJ1-1 | - | TRBV7-3
CASSPWGGSNEQFF | TGTGCCAGCAGCCCCTGGGGGGGGAGTAATGAGCAGTTCTTC | - | TRBJ2-1 | TRBD2 | TRBV7-8
CASSDTSRPQHF | TGTGCCAGCAGTGATACGTCGCGTCCCCAGCATTTT | - | TRBJ1-5 | - | TRBV6-1
CASSGGGTGAYEQYF | TGTGCCAGCAGTGGCGGGGGGACAGGGGCCTACGAGCAGTACTTC | - | TRBJ2-7 | TRBD1 | TRBV2
CASSTTSGGRGTQYF | TGTGCCAGTAGTACGACTAGCGGGGGGCGGGGGACCCAGTACTTC | few | TRBJ2-5 | TRBD2 | TRBV19
CASSQSADRQETQYF | TGCGCCAGCAGCCAATCGGCCGACCGGCAAGAGACCCAGTACTTC | - | TRBJ2-5 | - | TRBV4-1
CSVERGAGRKFF | TGCAGCGTTGAACGGGGGGCGGGAAGAAAGTTCTTC | - | TRBJ2-1 | - | TRBV29-1
CASSRPGYSNEKLFF | TGTGCCAGCAGCCGCCCAGGGTATTCTAATGAAAAACTGTTTTTT | - | TRBJ1-4 | - | TRBV28
CASSVANTEAFF | TGTGCCAGCAGTGTAGCAAACACTGAAGCTTTCTTT | - | TRBJ1-1 | - | TRBV2
CASSRTGNTEAFF | TGTGCCAGCAGCCGTACGGGGAACACTGAAGCTTTCTTT | - | TRBJ1-1 | - | TRBV4-2
CATTNPRMGNTEAFF | TGTGCCACCACCAATCCCCGGATGGGGAACACTGAAGCTTTCTTT | once | TRBJ1-1 | - | TRBV10-3
CASSRLGGGPKETQYF | TGTGCCAGCAGCCGACTTGGCGGGGGGCCCAAAGAGACCCAGTACTTC | - | TRBJ2-5 | TRBD2 | TRBV7-2
CASSLYSRGAEAFF | TGTGCCAGCAGTTTATACAGTCGGGGCGCTGAAGCTTTCTTT | - | TRBJ1-1 | - | TRBV27
CASSPRAPRETQYF | TGTGCCAGCAGCCCAAGGGCCCCGCGGGAGACCCAGTACTTC | few | TRBJ2-5 | - | TRBV11-1
CASSLTGRGQGYTF | TGTGCCAGCAGCTTAACGGGCAGGGGGCAGGGCTACACCTTC | - | TRBJ1-2 | TRBD1 | TRBV11-2
CASSGETQYF | TGTGCCAGCAGCGGAGAGACCCAGTACTTC | - | TRBJ2-5 | - | TRBV9
CASKSRDYHTREYF | TGTGCCAGTAAAAGCCGGGACTACCATACCCGGGAGTATTTT | few | TRBJ2-3 | TRBD2 | TRBV19
CASSETGQSRLRQHF | TGTGCCAGCAGTGAAACGGGACAATCGAGGTTACGCCAGCATTTT | - | TRBJ1-5 | - | TRBV6-1
CASRETGGNQPQHF | TGTGCCAGCAGGGAGACAGGGGGCAATCAGCCCCAGCATTTT | - | TRBJ1-5 | TRBD1 | TRBV6-1
CASSPTGMIAEAFF | TGTGCCAGCAGCCCCACAGGGATGATAGCTGAAGCTTTCTTT | - | TRBJ1-1 | - | TRBV6-1
CASSPGTSTDTQYF | TGTGCCAGTAGTCCGGGGACTAGCACAGATACGCAGTATTTT | - | TRBJ2-3 | - | TRBV19
CASHSLGSYEQYF | TGTGCCAGCCACTCTTTGGGATCCTACGAGCAGTACTTC | few | TRBJ2-7 | - | TRBV5-4
CASSTYSGTKNQPQHF | TGTGCCAGCAGCACCTATTCCGGGACAAAAAATCAGCCCCAGCATTTT | - | TRBJ1-5 | - | TRBV27
CASSEGSNQPQHF | TGTGCCAGCAGTGAGGGGAGCAATCAGCCCCAGCATTTT | - | TRBJ1-5 | - | TRBV6-4
CASTGQGNYGYTF | TGCGCCAGCACCGGACAGGGGAACTATGGCTACACCTTC | - | TRBJ1-2 | TRBD1 | TRBV5-1
CASSHEAGDEQYF | TGCGCCAGCAGCCATGAGGCTGGGGACGAGCAGTACTTC | - | TRBJ2-7 | - | TRBV10-1
CASSPGGTGELFF | TGTGCCAGCAGCCCAGGGGGGACCGGGGAGCTGTTTTTT | - | TRBJ2-2 | - | TRBV5-4
CASSFGGLIGYTF | TGTGCCAGCAGCTTTGGGGGGCTGATTGGCTACACCTTC | - | TRBJ1-2 | - | TRBV7-9
CASSWDRDVTF | TGTGCCAGCAGCTGGGACAGGGACGTAACCTTC | - | TRBJ1-2 | TRBD1 | TRBV5-5
CASSPGAANTKAFF | TGTGCCAGCAGCCCCGGGGCAGCGAACACTAAAGCTTTCTTT | - | TRBJ1-1 | - | TRBV6-4
CATSSGQGTGAGEQFF | TGTGCCACCAGCAGCGGACAGGGTACGGGGGCTGGTGAGCAGTTCTTC | - | TRBJ2-1 | TRBD1 | TRBV15
CASSPGTSGYGYTF | TGCGCCAGCAGCCCTGGGACTTCGGGCTATGGCTACACCTTC | once | TRBJ1-2 | - | TRBV5-1
CAISGDRGRGYTF | TGTGCCATCAGCGGTGACAGGGGTAGGGGCTACACCTTC | - | TRBJ1-2 | TRBD1 | TRBV10-3
CASSISASGSNQPQHF | TGTGCCAGTAGTATCTCCGCAAGTGGAAGCAATCAGCCCCAGCATTTT | - | TRBJ1-5 | - | TRBV19
CASRATGQTRKKNTEAFF | TGTGCCAGCAGGGCAACGGGACAGACGAGGAAAAAGAACACTGAAGCTTTCTTT | - | TRBJ1-1 | TRBD1 | TRBV27
CASSYSGGIQETQYF | TGTGCCAGCAGTTACTCTGGGGGTATCCAAGAGACCCAGTACTTC | - | TRBJ2-5 | - | TRBV5-4
CASSPGGQGYEQYF | TGCGCCAGCAGCCCGGGAGGACAGGGCTACGAGCAGTACTTC | - | TRBJ2-7 | - | TRBV5-1
CASSMGADQETQYF | TGTGCCAGTAGTATGGGGGCAGACCAAGAGACCCAGTACTTC | - | TRBJ2-5 | - | TRBV19
CASSVGDTQYF | TGTGCCAGCAGCGTAGGGGATACGCAGTATTTT | - | TRBJ2-3 | - | TRBV9
CASSQGDRVRPPLHF | TGCGCCAGCAGCCAAGGTGACAGGGTTCGTCCACCCCTCCACTTT | - | TRBJ1-6 | TRBD1 | TRBV4-1
CASSPPLGALGNTIYF | TGTGCCAGCTCACCACCGTTGGGAGCGTTAGGAAACACCATATATTTT | - | TRBJ1-3 | - | TRBV18
CASAFGTGLNSPLHF | TGTGCCAGCGCCTTCGGGACAGGGCTTAATTCACCCCTCCACTTT | once | TRBJ1-6 | TRBD1 | TRBV2
CASVGGSSFDGQYF | TGTGCCAGCGTCGGGGGGTCCAGCTTCGATGGGCAGTACTTC | once | TRBJ2-7 | TRBD2 | TRBV6-1